The next 22 T cell receptor beta chains were all read from a single sample in a study of T cell repertoires in cytomegalovirus infection. Using its own MiXCR run on the reads, TCRdb lists one record per CDR3 protein. The sample shows some 400,000 distinct CDR3 sequences, 25% to 40% of them seen only once. The specimen sequenced was PBMCs. The receptors were gathered from a human donor in good health (CMV status not recorded). Some clones in this sample may be carry-over from other donors' samples.

In its sample, this clonotype was seen a few times. The chain has TRBV19 and TRBJ1-1, with D unresolved. V lost 6 bases, J lost 1 base, and 9 bases lay in between. The germline CDR1 and CDR2 sequences are LNHDA and SQIVND (reference sequence). The CDR3 spans 13 residues. The CDR3 bases are TGTGCCAGTAGACGGTCGGCGAACACTGAAGCTTTCTTT. Its translation: CASRRSANTEAFF. Based on the CDR3 plus reference TRBV19 and TRBJ1-1, the full variable domain is DGGITQSPKYLFRKEGQNVTLSCEQNLNHDAMYWYRQDPGQGLRLIYYSQIVNDFQKGDIAEGYSVSREKKESFPLTVTSAQKNPTAFYLCASRRSANTEAFFGQGTRLTVV.

The V and J genes are TRBV6-2 or TRBV6-3 and TRBJ2-2; 7 nucleotides line up with TRBD1. The CDR3 covers 14 residues. Germline V gene sequence: CDR1 MNHEY, CDR2 SVGEGT. The V segment lost 4 bases and the J segment 6 bases; nucleotides outside the gene matches: 5. The CDR3 nucleotides are TGTGCCAGCAGTTCATACAGGGGCTCCGGGGAGCTGTTTTTT. Translated: CASSSYRGSGELFF.

The sample holds a few counts of this clonotype. The V and J genes are TRBV12-3 or TRBV12-4 and TRBJ1-3, with 7 bases matching TRBD1. This CDR3 contains 17 residues. V trimming: 1 base; J trimming: 4 bases; junction bases outside the gene matches: 10. DNA of the CDR3: TGTGCCAGCAGTTTAGGACAGGGTGCCTCTGGGGGAAACACCATATATTTT. It yields the protein CASSLGQGASGGNTIYF.

This clonotype was counted only a few times. V is TRBV7-8 and J is TRBJ2-7, with TRBD1 as a possible D gene (5 bases). The length of the CDR3 is 15 residues. Germline V gene sequence: CDR1 SGHVS, CDR2 FQNEAQ. Trimming cost V 1 base and J 2 bases, with 12 bases left between them. The DNA for the CDR3 is TGTGCCAGCAGCTTAGAACTGCAGGGTCCCTACGAGCAGTACTTC. Its translation: CASSLELQGPYEQYF. The full variable domain, rest sourced from reference TRBV7-8 and TRBJ2-7, is GAGVSQSPRYKVAKRGQDVALRCDPISGHVSLFWYQQALGQGPEFLTYFQNEAQLDKSGLPSDRFFAERPEGSVSTLKIQRTQQEDSAVYLCASSLELQGPYEQYFGPGTRLTVT.

V and J are TRBV19 and TRBJ1-1; D possibly corresponds to TRBD1 (5 bases). V was clipped by 7 bases and J by 1 base, with 13 bases between them. This CDR3 contains 14 residues. Germline CDR1 reads LNHDA; CDR2 reads SQIVND (reference sequence). CDR3 sequence: CASNRRQGNTEAFF. The CDR3 DNA is TGTGCCAGTAATCGTAGGCAGGGGAACACTGAAGCTTTCTTT.

This clonotype was picked up many times. The rearrangement links TRBV28 to TRBJ1-2; perhaps TRBD1 as D (6 bases). The V and J ends lost 4 bases and 3 bases respectively, with 9 bases between them. This CDR3 spans 13 amino acids. Germline CDR1 reads MDHEN; CDR2 reads SYDVKM. The CDR3 region is CASSSWTDYGYTF. CDR3 DNA: TGTGCCAGCAGTTCCTGGACAGACTATGGCTACACCTTC.

About this clonotype itself: Sequence at one end of the junction differs from germline and may be a read error. CDR3 protein: CASSLAAPSRSYEKYF. The CDR3 nucleotides read TGTGCCAGCAGCTTAGCGGCCCCAAGCCGCTCCTACGAGAAGTACTTC. The J gene is TRBJ2-7, the V gene TRBV7-2; D gene unclear. This CDR3 has 16 amino acids. Germline V gene data show CDR1 as SGHTA and CDR2 as FQGNSA.

In this sample, this clonotype turned up a few times. This chain joins TRBV6-1 and TRBJ2-1, with 7 bases lining up with TRBD2. The trim removed 5 bases at V and 3 bases at J, leaving 13 bases unmatched. CDR3 length: 17 amino acids. Germline CDR1 is MNHNS and CDR2 is SASEGT. CDR3 nucleotide sequence: TGTGCCAGCAGTAGCGTCGGGCTAGCGGTGCTCTACAATGAGCAGTTCTTC. Its translation: CASSSVGLAVLYNEQFF.

The V and J genes are TRBV19 and TRBJ1-6; possible D gene TRBD1, 6 bases. This CDR3 region has 16 residues. V lost 3 bases to trimming and J lost 0 bases, with 9 bases between them. Germline values: CDR1 LNHDA, CDR2 SQIVND (reference sequence). CDR3 sequence (DNA): TGTGCCAGTAGTATGCAGGGGAACTCCTATAATTCACCCCTCCACTTT. Amino acids: CASSMQGNSYNSPLHF. The entire variable domain, with the rest obtained from reference TRBV19 and TRBJ1-6, is as follows: DGGITQSPKYLFRKEGQNVTLSCEQNLNHDAMYWYRQDPGQGLRLIYYSQIVNDFQKGDIAEGYSVSREKKESFPLTVTSAQKNPTAFYLCASSMQGNSYNSPLHFGNGTRLTVT.

This clonotype was detected a few times. For the CDR3, the DNA is TGCGCCAGCAGCCAAGTCCTGACAGGGGATGAAGCTTTCTTT. Translating it yields CASSQVLTGDEAFF. This chain links TRBV4-1 with TRBJ1-1, with 8 bases matching TRBD1. Germline CDR1 MGHRA, CDR2 YSYEKL. V lost 1 base, J lost 7 bases, and 5 bases stayed unmatched. CDR3 size: 14 residues.

This chain uses TRBV5-6 with TRBJ2-1, with D possibly matching TRBD1 (5 bases). The CDR3 is 15 amino acids. Deletions cut 2 bases from V and 4 bases from J, with 13 bases between. Germline CDR1 and CDR2: SGHDT and YYEEEE. The CDR3 loop is CASSFLGPRYNEQFF. As DNA, the CDR3 is TGTGCCAGCAGCTTTCTGGGGCCGAGGTACAATGAGCAGTTCTTC. The entire variable domain, with the rest obtained from reference TRBV5-6 and TRBJ2-1, is as follows: DAGVTQSPTHLIKTRGQQVTLRCSPKSGHDTVSWYQQALGQGPQFIFQYYEEEERQRGNFPDRFSGHQFPNYSSELNVNALLLGDSALYLCASSFLGPRYNEQFFGPGTRLTVL.

J is TRBJ1-6 and V is TRBV11-2, with D hard to call. The CDR3 runs 14 residues. V lost 5 bases, J lost 14 bases, and 19 bases lay in between. Per the germline V gene, CDR1 is SGHAT and CDR2 is FQNNGV. The CDR3 spells CASSPPPSGSSLHF. In DNA, the CDR3 is TGTGCCAGCAGCCCCCCTCCGAGCGGAAGCTCCCTCCACTTT.

The chain combines TRBV6-2 or TRBV6-3 with TRBJ1-1; D may be TRBD1 (5 bases). The CDR3 has 13 amino acids. V lost 4 bases, J lost 11 bases, and 17 bases lay in between. Germline-derived CDR1 and CDR2 are MNHEY and SVGEGT. This CDR3 is CASSFRDPIAAFF. For the CDR3, the DNA is TGTGCCAGCAGTTTCCGGGACCCGATAGCGGCTTTCTTT.

As for this clonotype: A read error may produce the germline difference seen at one junction end. The chain uses TRBV6-6 and TRBJ2-2, with D perhaps TRBD1 (6 bases). There are 14 residues in the CDR3. Germline lookup yields CDR1 MNHNY and CDR2 SVGAGI (reference sequence). DNA for the CDR3: TGTGCCAGCAACCGACAGGTGACTACCGTGGAGCTGTTTTTT. Protein: CASNRQVTTVELFF.

In the case of this clonotype: One junction end does not reproduce the germline sequence, and a read error may be involved. The V gene is TRBV7-2, the J gene TRBJ1-5; D is undetermined. From germline, CDR1 is SGHTA and CDR2 FQGNSA. The CDR3 sequence is 15 residues long. The CDR3 protein is CARSLAISLGQPNPF. The CDR3 bases are TGTGCCAGAAGCTTAGCGATAAGCCTCGGTCAGCCCAATCCTTTT.

Only a few counts were recorded for this clonotype. This chain joins TRBV20-1 and TRBJ1-5; no definite D call. V lost 4 bases, J lost 0 bases, and 13 bases lay in between. The CDR3 totals 15 residues. Per germline, CDR1 DFQATT and CDR2 SNEGSKA (reference sequence). This CDR3 is CSAIRDGYSNQPQHF. In DNA form, the CDR3 reads TGCAGTGCTATACGAGACGGATATAGCAATCAGCCCCAGCATTTT.

This clonotype was found a few times. The J gene is TRBJ1-1, the V gene TRBV11-2; D may be TRBD1 (5 bases). The germline CDR1 and CDR2 sequences are SGHAT and FQNNGV. V was pared by 2 bases and J by 1 base, with 11 bases between. This CDR3 contains 15 residues. CDR3 residues: CASSLSSDRNTEAFF. In nucleotides, the CDR3 is TGTGCCAGCAGCTTATCCTCCGACAGGAACACTGAAGCTTTCTTT.

This clonotype was seen a handful of times. The chain has TRBV5-1 and TRBJ2-5, with a possible D match to TRBD2 (5 bases). Germline V gene data show CDR1 as SGHRS and CDR2 as YFSETQ. CDR3 length: 14 amino acids. The V gene lost 0 bases and the J gene lost 5 bases, with 11 bases spanning the gap. CDR3 sequence: CASSLGEGFETQYF. The CDR3 DNA reads TGCGCCAGCAGCTTGGGTGAGGGTTTCGAGACCCAGTACTTC.

This clonotype was observed at least ten times. This chain links TRBV7-9 with TRBJ2-1; perhaps TRBD1 as D (6 bases). The V and J ends lost 4 bases and 5 bases respectively, with 21 bases between them. The CDR3 runs 17 residues. Germline loops: CDR1 SEHNR, CDR2 FQNEAQ (reference sequence). Here the CDR3 reads CASSSNDRIPYNNEQFF. The CDR3, as DNA: TGTGCCAGCAGCTCAAACGACAGGATTCCGTATAACAATGAGCAGTTCTTC.

This clonotype was observed at least ten times. The CDR3 is CASSFGQGVRDEKLFF. DNA of the CDR3: TGTGCCAGCAGCTTCGGACAGGGGGTCCGCGATGAAAAACTGTTTTTT. The V gene is TRBV7-2, the J gene TRBJ1-4; 10 bases match TRBD1. Germline V gene sequence: CDR1 SGHTA, CDR2 FQGNSA. With V trimmed by 3 bases and J by 6 bases, 7 bases remained unmatched. The CDR3 has 16 amino acids.

CDR3 sequence (DNA): TGTGCCAGCAGCTCCGAGTGGGGTGCCGAGCAGTACTTC. Translated, it gives CASSSEWGAEQYF. The chain recombines TRBV11-3 with TRBJ2-7, with D unclear. The length of the CDR3 is 13 residues. V gave up 4 bases and J gave up 6 bases, with 13 bases separating them. Looked up from germline, CDR1 is SGHNT and CDR2 is YENEEA.

This clonotype was seen ten or more times. The V and J genes are TRBV6-1 and TRBJ2-1; 14 bases fit TRBD2. V lost 4 bases, J lost 4 bases, and 3 bases stayed unmatched. The CDR3 totals 16 residues. The germline V gene has CDR1 MNHNS and CDR2 SASEGT. DNA for the CDR3: TGTGCCAGCAGTGGACTAGCGGGGGGGGAATACAATGAGCAGTTCTTC. Protein product: CASSGLAGGEYNEQFF.